The 25 T cell receptor beta chains in this list originate from one sample, sequenced in a study of neurological immune-mediated disorders. The time point is: longitudinal time-point 2. TCRdb re-analysed the 5' RACE reads in MiXCR, keeping a single row per CDR3 protein. The table shows approximately 82,000 distinct CDR3 sequences, with 13% occurring only once. Source material: PBMCs. These receptors were obtained from a female donor with HTLV-1-associated myelopathy (HAM/TSP).

In this sample, this clonotype turned up many times. CDR3 loop: CAISESGQGLYYEQYF. DNA for the CDR3: TGTGCCATCAGTGAGTCGGGACAGGGGCTTTACTACGAGCAGTACTTC. V usage is TRBV10-3 and J usage is TRBJ2-7, with 10 bases matching TRBD1. Germline V gene lookup returns CDR1 ENHRY and CDR2 SYGVKD. The trim removed 0 bases at V and 3 bases at J, leaving 5 bases unmatched. The CDR3 totals 16 residues.

This clonotype was detected many times. J is TRBJ1-4 and V is TRBV14; D uncertain. The CDR3 length is 15 residues. From germline, CDR1 is SGHDN and CDR2 FVKESK. Trimming pared 4 bases from V and 0 bases from J, leaving 9 bases between. The CDR3 nucleotides are TGTGCCAGCAGCCGTCAGGTTACAACTAATGAAAAACTGTTTTTT. This gives the protein CASSRQVTTNEKLFF.

This clonotype was picked up many times. The V gene is TRBV11-2, the J gene TRBJ2-3; 12 bases are a match to TRBD2. The ends lost 5 bases at V and 2 bases at J; junction bases unmatched: 5. The germline gives CDR1 SGHAT, CDR2 FQNNGV. CDR3 length: 16 residues. For the CDR3, the DNA is TGTGCCAGCAGCCTAAGACTAGCGGGGGTCACAGATACGCAGTATTTT. Translation gives CASSLRLAGVTDTQYF.

The chain joins TRBV30 to TRBJ2-2, with D perhaps TRBD2 (5 bases). The CDR3 totals 16 residues. Germline CDR1 is GTSNPN and CDR2 is SVGIG (reference sequence). V was shortened by 0 bases and J by 5 bases, with 16 bases between the two germline ends. The CDR3 region is CAWSVSEGRWTGELFF. The CDR3 DNA sequence: TGTGCCTGGAGTGTAAGTGAGGGAAGGTGGACCGGGGAGCTGTTTTTT.

This clonotype was detected ten times or more. The chain couples TRBV25-1 to TRBJ2-5; no definite D call. Deletions cut 1 base from V and 3 bases from J, with 18 bases between. The germline V gene has CDR1 MGHDK and CDR2 SYGVNS. This CDR3 contains 17 residues. The CDR3 nucleotides read TGTGCCAGCAGTGAATCCCTTTCCAGACACGCCAAAGAGACCCAGTACTTC. Amino acid sequence: CASSESLSRHAKETQYF. The full variable domain, rest sourced from reference TRBV25-1 and TRBJ2-5, is EADIYQTPRYLVIGTGKKITLECSQTMGHDKMYWYQQDPGMELHLIHYSYGVNSTEKGDLSSESTVSRIRTEHFPLTLESARPSHTSQYLCASSESLSRHAKETQYFGPGTRLLVL.

The chain is built from TRBV11-2 and TRBJ2-5; D is perhaps TRBD2 (6 bases). This CDR3 contains 15 residues. V shed 2 bases and J shed 2 bases, with 12 bases lying between them. Per germline, CDR1 SGHAT and CDR2 FQNNGV. In DNA form, the CDR3 reads TGTGCCAGCAGCTTACCCGGCGGGGTTCAAGAGACCCAGTACTTC. Protein sequence: CASSLPGGVQETQYF.

This clonotype showed up many times. The J gene is TRBJ2-6, the V gene TRBV24-1; D gene uncertain. The V end lost 2 bases, the J end lost 0 bases, and 16 bases lay between the germline ends. This CDR3 contains 19 residues. Per the germline V gene, CDR1 is KGHDR and CDR2 is SFDVKD. In DNA, the CDR3 is TGTGCCACCAGTGATTCGTACCTGGGTAGTAGCTCTGGGGCCAACGTCCTGACTTTC. It is translated as CATSDSYLGSSSGANVLTF.

This clonotype was counted many times. The V gene is TRBV3-1, the J gene TRBJ2-1, with D hard to call. This CDR3 comprises 13 residues. Germline V gene data show CDR1 as LGHDT and CDR2 as YNNKEL (reference sequence). Trimming took 5 bases from V and 11 from J, leaving 16 bases between them. CDR3 in amino acids: CASSSSIRAQQFF. The CDR3 DNA is TGTGCCAGCAGCTCAAGCATAAGAGCGCAGCAGTTCTTC.

This clonotype has at least ten counts. The J gene is TRBJ2-5, the V gene TRBV5-1, with D uncertain. CDR3 length: 13 amino acids. The germline CDR1 and CDR2 sequences are SGHRS and YFSETQ. V lost 3 bases, J lost 5 bases, and 11 bases lay in between. CDR3 region: CASSSGWAETQYF. As DNA, the CDR3 is TGCGCCAGCAGCTCCGGTTGGGCCGAGACCCAGTACTTC.

This clonotype showed up many times. This chain uses TRBV12-3 or TRBV12-4 with TRBJ2-7; D gene unclear. V was shortened by 6 bases and J by 1 base, with 10 bases between the two germline ends. CDR3 length: 13 residues. CDR3 bases: TGTGCCAGCAGGTACAGTGTTTCCTACGAGCAGTACTTC. Translation gives CASRYSVSYEQYF.

About this clonotype itself: This clone may be a read error of a much larger clone one base away. The V gene is TRBV9, the J gene TRBJ2-1; 10 nucleotides agree with TRBD2. Germline CDR1 reads SGDLS; CDR2 reads YYNGEE. The length of the CDR3 is 15 residues. CDR3 sequence: CVSSLSGGAYNEQFF. DNA of the CDR3: TGTGTCAGCAGCCTCAGCGGGGGGGCCTACAATGAGCAGTTCTTC.

This clonotype was recorded at least ten times. This chain connects TRBV5-1 to TRBJ1-6, with D possibly matching TRBD1 (6 bases). Germline V gene lookup returns CDR1 SGHRS and CDR2 YFSETQ. V lost 5 bases and J 7 bases, leaving 16 bases between the germline ends. The CDR3 is 15 amino acids. In nucleotides, the CDR3 is TGCGCCAGCAGTGGGGGCGGATTAATAAATTCACCCCTCCACTTT. Protein product: CASSGGGLINSPLHF.

The chain joins TRBV30 to TRBJ2-2; 8 nucleotides line up with TRBD1. V dropped 5 bases and J dropped 5; count of bases not matched to a gene: 1. CDR1 GTSNPN and CDR2 SVGIG come from the germline V gene (reference sequence). The CDR3 extends over 12 amino acids. The CDR3 region is CAWGQGTGELFF. The CDR3 bases are TGTGCCTGGGGACAGGGAACCGGGGAGCTGTTTTTT.

This clonotype showed up many times. V gene TRBV5-1 combines with J gene TRBJ1-5; unclear D gene. Trimming cost V 2 bases and J 7 bases, with 13 bases left between them. Germline V CDR1 and CDR2: SGHRS, YFSETQ. CDR3 size: 14 residues. In DNA, the CDR3 is TGCGCCAGCAGCTTCGGCGGGATGGGCCAGCCCCAGCATTTT. This sequence encodes CASSFGGMGQPQHF.

CDR3 loop: CAISESSGDQPQHF. The CDR3 bases are TGTGCCATCAGTGAGTCTTCGGGGGATCAGCCCCAGCATTTT. This chain joins TRBV10-3 and TRBJ1-5; D is possibly TRBD1 (5 bases). Between the trimmed V and J ends, which lost 0 bases and 5 bases, there was a span of 8 bases. The CDR3 runs 14 residues. Germline V lookup: CDR1 ENHRY, CDR2 SYGVKD.

This clonotype was counted many times. The chain carries TRBV28 and TRBJ1-6, with TRBD1 as a possible D gene (5 bases). Per germline, CDR1 MDHEN and CDR2 SYDVKM. CDR3 size: 13 residues. V was cut by 8 bases and J by 4 bases, with 9 bases left in between. The CDR3 is CASLQGYNSPLHF. CDR3 in DNA: TGTGCCAGCCTCCAGGGTTATAATTCACCCCTCCACTTT.

This clonotype is judged medium-sized. The V call is TRBV5-1, the J call TRBJ2-2; D might be TRBD1 or TRBD2, each matching 5 bases. CDR3 length: 15 amino acids. The V and J ends lost 6 bases and 1 base respectively, with 13 bases between them. Germline lookup yields CDR1 SGHRS and CDR2 YFSETQ. CDR3 sequence: CASIEGSGNTGELFF. The CDR3 DNA follows: TGCGCCAGCATCGAGGGGAGCGGGAACACCGGGGAGCTGTTTTTT.

This clonotype was found many times. This chain links TRBV7-2 with TRBJ2-7; a possible D gene is TRBD2 (6 bases). Trimming took 8 bases from V and 7 from J, leaving 24 bases between them. From germline, CDR1 is SGHTA and CDR2 FQGNSA. CDR3 length: 15 residues. CDR3 sequence (DNA): TGTGCCAGCCGCTCTAAACTATCGGGCCGGGGGGAGCAGTACTTC. Translation gives CASRSKLSGRGEQYF.

This clonotype was observed at least ten times. The gene calls are TRBV5-6 and TRBJ2-1, with 10 bases lining up with TRBD2. J gave up 7 bases and V 0 bases, and 13 bases lay outside the gene matches. The germline V gene encodes CDR1 SGHDT and CDR2 YYEEEE. This CDR3 comprises 18 residues. This CDR3 is CASSLGTLSGGALNEQFF. As DNA, the CDR3 is TGTGCCAGCAGCTTGGGGACTTTAAGCGGGGGGGCCTTGAATGAGCAGTTCTTC. The whole variable domain, remainder taken from reference TRBV5-6 and TRBJ2-1, is DAGVTQSPTHLIKTRGQQVTLRCSPKSGHDTVSWYQQALGQGPQFIFQYYEEEERQRGNFPDRFSGHQFPNYSSELNVNALLLGDSALYLCASSLGTLSGGALNEQFFGPGTRLTVL.

The table lists this clonotype with a count of one. V is TRBV20-1 and J is TRBJ2-7, with TRBD2 matching 8 bases. Trimming took 3 bases from V and 5 from J; bases not matched to a gene: 12. The CDR3 consists of 15 residues. The germline V gene has CDR1 DFQATT and CDR2 SNEGSKA (reference sequence). This chain's CDR3 is CSASVKRGTLNEQYF. The DNA for the CDR3 is TGCAGTGCTAGCGTCAAGCGGGGGACCCTCAACGAGCAGTACTTC.

This clonotype was seen at least ten times. The genes are TRBV10-3 and TRBJ2-1, with D possibly called TRBD1 or TRBD2 (5 bases each). Germline lookup yields CDR1 ENHRY and CDR2 SYGVKD. This CDR3 is 12 amino acids long. V gave up 6 bases and J gave up 8 bases, with 11 bases separating them. The CDR3 DNA is TGTGCCATCAGGAGGGGCGGGTATGAGCAGTTCTTC. It codes for CAIRRGGYEQFF.

In its sample, this clonotype was seen many times. Sequence at one end of the junction differs from germline and may be a read error. The rearrangement links TRBV10-3 to TRBJ2-3; D is uncertain. This CDR3 is built from 12 residues. The germline CDR1 and CDR2 sequences are ENHRY and SYGVKD. The CDR3: CATSGGTDTQYF. CDR3 in DNA: TGTGCCACCAGTGGTGGCACAGATACGCAGTATTTT.

Notes on this clonotype: A read error is possible here, since a much larger clone lies one base away. Likely a read error: the CDR3 ends without its conserved phenylalanine or tryptophan. The chain is built from TRBV27 and TRBJ1-2; maybe TRBD1 (5 bases). Trimming stripped 2 bases from V and 7 bases from J, with 11 bases between. This CDR3 contains 13 residues. Germline CDR1 and CDR2: MNHEY and SMNVEV (reference sequence). The CDR3 loop reads CASSLELGAGYTS. In DNA form, the CDR3 reads TGTGCCAGCAGTTTAGAGTTAGGGGCTGGCTACACCTCC.

This clonotype was seen at least ten times. V is TRBV10-1 and J is TRBJ2-2; TRBD2 matches 10 bases. V was clipped by 0 bases and J by 7 bases; unmatched bases: 11. There are 18 residues in the CDR3. Per the germline V gene, CDR1 is WNHNN and CDR2 is SYGVQD (reference sequence). The CDR3 nucleotides are TGCGCCAGCAGTGAGTCGAAGGTCAAGCGGGGGGGCAACGGGGAGCTGTTTTTT. This gives the protein CASSESKVKRGGNGELFF.

This clonotype was seen ten or more times. The chain is built from TRBV29-1 and TRBJ2-3; a weak D match, TRBD2 (5 bases). Trimming shortened V by 4 bases and J by 1 base, and 12 bases separated the two germline ends. Germline V gives CDR1 SQVTM, CDR2 ANQGSEA. The CDR3 is 14 amino acids. In nucleotides, the CDR3 is TGCAGCGTTGGTCGGGGAATGGGCACAGATACGCAGTATTTT. It is translated as CSVGRGMGTDTQYF.